This TCR beta chain comes out of a study of blood T cell repertoires in COVID-19. Original analysis: The authors estimated nucleated cell counts from reference gene primer amplification. Assay used: immunoSEQ multiplex PCR; TCRdb lists only in-frame clones, some missing. That table gives V, J and clone size, and the DNA gave D and trimming. The sample lists 200,000 to 250,000 clones; 82% were seen once. V was clipped by 5 bases and J by 2 bases; unmatched bases: 5. Germline V lookup: CDR1 SGHVS, CDR2 FNYEAQ. CDR3 length equals 15 residues. The TCR sequence derives from a woman of 80 years or more with acute or convalescent COVID-19. The chain couples TRBV7-6 to TRBJ1-1; TRBD1 matches at 10 bases. Material: peripheral blood. CDR3 DNA sequence: TGTGCCAGCAGCCCCCGGACAGGGGGTAACACTGAAGCTTTCTTT. Amino acid sequence: CASSPRTGGNTEAFF.